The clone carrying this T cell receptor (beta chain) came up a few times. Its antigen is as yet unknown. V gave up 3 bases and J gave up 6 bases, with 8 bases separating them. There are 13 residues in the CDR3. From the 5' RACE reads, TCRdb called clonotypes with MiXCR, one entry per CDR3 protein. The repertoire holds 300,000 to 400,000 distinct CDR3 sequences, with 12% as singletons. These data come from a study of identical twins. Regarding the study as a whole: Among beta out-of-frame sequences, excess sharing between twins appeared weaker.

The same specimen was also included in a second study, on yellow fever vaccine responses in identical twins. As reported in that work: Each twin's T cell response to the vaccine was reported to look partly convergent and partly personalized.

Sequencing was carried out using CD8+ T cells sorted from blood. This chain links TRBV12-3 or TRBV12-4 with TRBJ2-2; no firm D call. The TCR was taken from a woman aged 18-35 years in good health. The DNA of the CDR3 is TGTGCCAGCAGTTTGGTGGCTCCCGGGGAGCTGTTTTTT. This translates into CASSLVAPGELFF.